This T cell receptor beta chain appears in the sequencing data of a study of T cells in Graves' hyperthyroidism and ophthalmopathy (dated by TCRdb to the late 2010s). For the wider study: Peripheral blood samples were taken at the time of initial diagnosis, prior to any treatment. To identify distinguishing TCR V-J signatures, a discovery cohort of about 100 patients was used, comprising some 45 with Graves' ophthalmopathy and around 57 with stable Graves' hyperthyroidism. Prospective prediction of ophthalmopathy was tested in an independent validation cohort consisting of roughly 19 hyperthyroidism patients and some 16 patients who later progressed to ophthalmopathy. The 90 to 100 discovery patients were randomly split 7:3 into training and test sets. The study also compared thyroid tissue and blood T-cell repertoires from about 6 Graves' hyperthyroidism patients. After sampling, hyperthyroidism patients received methimazole starting at 30 mg daily, and ophthalmopathy patients received high-dose intravenous methylprednisolone. According to the paper, TCR Vbeta CDR3 sequencing was carried out on more than 120 peripheral blood samples, which came from about 45 ophthalmopathy, around 75 hyperthyroidism and roughly 17 progressor patients.

The TCR beta CDR3 regions were amplified from the RNA transcripts. The first round of RT-PCR for the TCR CDR3 was performed with the HTBI primer set and the Qiagen OneStep RT-PCR kit. A second multiplex PCR round built the libraries, followed by size selection and purification. Sequencing of the libraries was done on an Illumina HiSeq2000 using paired-end 100 bp reads. Concerning the study's data processing: SOAPnuke was used to process the raw data, removing reads that contained adapters or uncalled bases, had a mean Phred below 15, or lacked an exact match to the constant primer or identifier. High-quality paired reads were merged with COPE v1.2.5, and unique nucleotide sequences were defined as clonotypes. MiTCR v1.1 was used to align the clonotypes against IMGT TRBV, TRBD and TRBJ reference segments. Only V-J combinations with frequency above 0.0001, covering 98% to 99.2% of repertoires, were analysed. The TCS score was defined as the ratio of F50 (clonal expansion) to E x V (chaos), calculated using BLOSUM62-based TCRdist between CDR3 peptides within each V-J. Welch's t-statistics and random forest reduced 514 V-J features to about 12, which were used in a naive Bayes classifier (R e1071). TCRdb took the public reads, trimmed them with fastp at Q25, ran MiXCR for clone calling and kept in-frame beta chains. Entries that share a CDR3 protein sequence are merged under the most common genes and DNA. In this record, the V and J calls reflect TCRdb's handling and not the investigators' own analysis. Across this sample there are under 750,000 distinct CDR3 sequences, with roughly 20% seen only once. The ten largest clones represent approximately 15% of the sample.

This clonotype was found a few times. Its recognized antigen is unknown. Base qualities are missing; no much larger clone stands one base away. Overall study outcomes, separate from this receptor: No statistical method was used to set the sample size in advance, and investigators knew the group allocation. In validation, the model predicted progression to ophthalmopathy a median of about 6.8 months before onset, with over 55% sensitivity and 72.22% specificity. Most expanded thyroid clonotypes (frequency above 0.001) were also found in blood, which suggests that blood repertoires may mirror thyroid immune responses. A 13 V-J signature model separated ophthalmopathy from stable hyperthyroidism, with approximately 87% sensitivity and roughly 81% specificity in cross-validation and 80%/75% in testing.

Hyperthyroidism patients were newly diagnosed, had a disease duration of under 2 months, and were aged 18 to 65 years. Exclusion was applied to patients with uncontrolled infections, other autoimmune diseases, pregnancy or lactation. Diagnoses relied on clinical symptoms, serum thyroxine and TRAb, thyroid ultrasound and orbital computed tomography. Blood from progressor patients was collected at the time of first diagnosis with hyperthyroidism, before any ophthalmopathy symptoms had appeared. PBMCs were isolated from about 9.2 ml of fresh peripheral blood by Ficoll-Paque density gradient centrifugation. Progressor patients were defined as those initially diagnosed with Graves' hyperthyroidism in whom ophthalmopathy developed during follow-up. Total RNA was extracted using Trizol reagent, and RNA quality was assessed on an Agilent 2100 Bioanalyzer. This receptor was taken from a woman in her fifties or sixties with Graves' hyperthyroidism that later progressed to Graves' ophthalmopathy. Sequenced input: blood.

The CDR3 sequence is CASSENTQETQYF. The nucleotide sequence reads TGCGCCAGCAGTGAAAACACTCAAGAGACCCAGTACTTC. The chain is encoded by TRBV10-1 joined to TRBJ2-5; confidence is insufficient to name the D gene. Its CDR3 holds 13 amino acids, cysteine through phenylalanine. CDR3 DNA is the only sequence kept; it has 39 bases, read in frame from the first base. The V end loses 3 bases and the J end loses 2 bases, and a stretch of 7 bases separates them. Based on the germline V gene (reference sequence), the CDR1 and CDR2 sequences are WNHNN and SYGVQD.